Sequencing of this T cell receptor beta chain was carried out in a study of beta chain features in type 1 diabetes. Study-level points and caveats: With patients and controls alike, PCR might favor shorter templates to an equal degree.

The CDR3 runs 14 residues. V dropped 3 bases and J dropped 1 base, with 10 bases sitting between them. Germline CDR1 reads SGDLS; CDR2 reads YYNGEE. About 120 mL of blood, on average, came from one heparinised draw per donor. Notes on this clone: What it binds is unknown.

Expressed TCRB transcripts were sequenced, since all the RNA that had been isolated was reverse transcribed. Read counts averaged about 3.57 million for samples of naive, central memory and regulatory T cells. This table comes from immunoSEQ multiplex PCR, and its TCRdb copy is limited to in-frame clones, with some not included. The sample gives about 450,000 clones, about 10% of which show up once; roughly 0.046% is in the top ten. V is TRBV9 and J is TRBJ2-5, with D perhaps TRBD2 (6 bases). The sequence was obtained from a woman under 30 in good health. The sample was naive CD4+ T cells from blood. In nucleotides, the CDR3 is TGTGCCAGCAGCGGAATAGCGGCCCAAGAGACCCAGTACTTC. This codes for CASSGIAAQETQYF.